A single sample gave rise to the 3 T cell receptor beta chains below, sequenced in a study of Tregs in tolerant kidney transplant recipients. The protocol was immunoSEQ multiplex PCR, while the TCRdb copy is restricted to in-frame clones and leaves out a portion. The top ten hold 3.8% of the sample, which has about 64,000 clones, 80% to 90% seen once. Mixed chimerism was transient after nonmyeloablative marrow transplants from related graft donors. The sequencing used CD4+ T cells from blood (PBMCs), collected 6 months after the transplant. Every receptor here comes from a human patient who received a combined kidney and bone marrow transplant. T cells may partly derive from the graft donor.

The gene calls are TRBV18 and TRBJ2-5; 10 nucleotides line up with TRBD2. Looked up from germline, CDR1 is KGHSH and CDR2 is LQKENI. CDR3 size: 15 residues. V dropped 3 bases and J dropped 5; count of bases not matched to a gene: 6. For the CDR3, the DNA is TGTGCCAGCTCACCCCGAGCGGGAGGGGTGGAGACCCAGTACTTC. Protein: CASSPRAGGVETQYF.

V gene TRBV7-9 combines with J gene TRBJ2-1; perhaps TRBD2 as D (6 bases). The CDR3 has 14 residues. Germline V gene data show CDR1 as SEHNR and CDR2 as FQNEAQ (reference sequence). Trimming left V 11 bases short and J 0 bases short, with 14 bases between. DNA for the CDR3: TGTGCCCAAATGGGGGGAGGCTCCTACAATGAGCAGTTCTTC. It translates to CAQMGGGSYNEQFF.

In this sample, this clone turned up a few times. The chain employs TRBV11-2 and TRBJ2-4, with 10 bases identical to TRBD1. The V and J ends lost 5 bases and 1 base, in that order; junction bases with no gene match: 5. CDR3 length: 16 residues. CDR1 is SGHAT, CDR2 FQNNGV, per germline. CDR3 nucleotide sequence: TGTGCCAGCAGCCTGACAGGGGGCCTGGCCAAAAACATTCAGTACTTC. Its translation is CASSLTGGLAKNIQYF.